This T cell receptor (beta chain) appears in the sequencing data of a study of T cell changes during pregnancy in multiple sclerosis. There are 12 residues in the CDR3. Germline CDR1 is SEHNR and CDR2 is FQNEAQ (reference sequence). Trimming pared 1 base from V and 4 bases from J, leaving 4 bases between. Repertoires were generated with immunoSEQ multiplex PCR, while TCRdb's copy carries only in-frame clones and drops some. The data contain approximately 38,000 clones, around 94% of them singletons. The sequence was collected from a female donor with multiple sclerosis, enrolled in a pregnancy study. The specimen was peripheral blood, collected in the third trimester of pregnancy. This chain connects TRBV7-9 to TRBJ1-1; no reliable D call. CDR3 DNA: TGTGCCAGCAGCTTAGGGAGCACTGAAGCTTTCTTT. Translation: CASSLGSTEAFF. The complete variable domain, with remaining parts taken from reference TRBV7-9 and TRBJ1-1, reads DTGVSQNPRHKITKRGQNVTFRCDPISEHNRLYWYRQTLGQGPEFLTYFQNEAQLEKSRLLSDRFSAERPKGSFSTLEIQRTEQGDSAMYLCASSLGSTEAFFGQGTRLTVV.